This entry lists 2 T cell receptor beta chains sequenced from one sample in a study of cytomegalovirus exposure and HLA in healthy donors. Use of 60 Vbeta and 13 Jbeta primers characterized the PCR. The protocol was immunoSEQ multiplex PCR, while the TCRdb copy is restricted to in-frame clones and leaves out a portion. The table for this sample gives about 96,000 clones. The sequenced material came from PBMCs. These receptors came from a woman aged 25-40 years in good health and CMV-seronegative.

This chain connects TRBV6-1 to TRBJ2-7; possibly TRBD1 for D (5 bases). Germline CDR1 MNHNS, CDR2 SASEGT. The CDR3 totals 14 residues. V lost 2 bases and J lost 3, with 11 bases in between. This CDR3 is CASSEFGASYEQYF. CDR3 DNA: TGTGCCAGCAGTGAATTTGGGGCCAGCTACGAGCAGTACTTC.

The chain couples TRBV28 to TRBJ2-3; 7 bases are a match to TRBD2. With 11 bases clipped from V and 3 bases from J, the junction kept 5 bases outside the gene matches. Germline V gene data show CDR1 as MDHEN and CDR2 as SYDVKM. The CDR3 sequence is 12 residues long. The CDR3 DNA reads TGTGCCTCTCGGGAGGCTACAGATACGCAGTATTTT. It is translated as CASREATDTQYF.